This is a list of T cell receptor beta chains from one sample in a study of shared clonotypes between healthy human individuals. Clones were read by immunoSEQ multiplex PCR, and TCRdb kept only the in-frame ones, dropping some. The sample lists about 96,000 clones; approximately 44% were seen once. Sequenced input: PBMCs. These receptors came from a woman in her thirties or forties in good health. Some clones in this sample may be carry-over from other donors' samples. Each CDR3 is given with its conserved first and last residue. Fields, in order: V gene, clone size, D gene, J gene, CDR3 DNA, CDR3 protein. D genes are given only for firm matches. The size entry is marked missing in some rows and otherwise reads once, few, many or a size class.

V gene: TRBV15
clone size: .
D gene: .
J gene: TRBJ1-2
CDR3 DNA: TGTGCCACCAGCAGAGTCGACAGGAGCTATGGCTACACCTTC
CDR3 protein: CATSRVDRSYGYTF

V gene: TRBV30
clone size: many
D gene: TRBD1
J gene: TRBJ1-1
CDR3 DNA: TGTGCCTGGAGCCATAAGACAGGGGGGGTGAACACTGAAGCTTTCTTT
CDR3 protein: CAWSHKTGGVNTEAFF

V gene: TRBV30
clone size: once
D gene: .
J gene: TRBJ2-5
CDR3 DNA: TGTGCCGCCCGGGACGGGGGCCAAGAGACCCAGTACTTC
CDR3 protein: CAARDGGQETQYF

V gene: TRBV7-8
clone size: once
D gene: TRBD2
J gene: TRBJ2-2
CDR3 DNA: TGTGCCAGCAGTACGGCAGCGGGAGGTGACGGGGAGCTGTTTTTT
CDR3 protein: CASSTAAGGDGELFF

V gene: TRBV7-3
clone size: few
D gene: TRBD1
J gene: TRBJ2-7
CDR3 DNA: TGTGCCAGCAGCGAGACAGGGAATGATTACGAGCAGTACTTC
CDR3 protein: CASSETGNDYEQYF

V gene: TRBV5-4
clone size: many
D gene: TRBD1
J gene: TRBJ2-7
CDR3 DNA: TGTGCCAGCAGCTTGGGGGGGACAGGGGGCAACGAGCAGTACTTC
CDR3 protein: CASSLGGTGGNEQYF

V gene: TRBV21-1
clone size: .
D gene: .
J gene: TRBJ2-7
CDR3 DNA: TGTGCCAGCAGCACACAGGGTCCCGACGAGCAGTACTTC
CDR3 protein: CASSTQGPDEQYF

V gene: TRBV27
clone size: .
D gene: TRBD1
J gene: TRBJ2-4
CDR3 DNA: TGTGCCAGCAGCGGGACAGGGGTGGCCAAAAACATTCAGTACTTC
CDR3 protein: CASSGTGVAKNIQYF

V gene: TRBV7-9
clone size: .
D gene: .
J gene: TRBJ2-7
CDR3 DNA: TGCGCCAGCAGCCAAGGGGCGAACCCCCACTACGAGCAGTACTTC
CDR3 protein: CASSQGANPHYEQYF

V gene: TRBV28
clone size: few
D gene: .
J gene: TRBJ2-1
CDR3 DNA: TGTGCCAGCAGCTTCATGGGTCGTCCCTACAATGAGCAGTTCTTC
CDR3 protein: CASSFMGRPYNEQFF

V gene: TRBV19
clone size: .
D gene: TRBD2
J gene: TRBJ2-7
CDR3 DNA: TGTGCCAGTAGTATAGACCCTCCGGGACTAGCGTTCTCCTACGAGCAGTACTTC
CDR3 protein: CASSIDPPGLAFSYEQYF

V gene: TRBV15
clone size: many
D gene: .
J gene: TRBJ1-5
CDR3 DNA: TGTGCCACCAGCAGTACGGGGCAGAAACGGCCCCAGCATTTT
CDR3 protein: CATSSTGQKRPQHF

V gene: TRBV14
clone size: many
D gene: .
J gene: TRBJ2-1
CDR3 DNA: TGTGCCAGCAGCCAATTAGTAAATGAGCAGTTCTTC
CDR3 protein: CASSQLVNEQFF

V gene: TRBV15
clone size: few
D gene: .
J gene: TRBJ2-1
CDR3 DNA: TGTGCCACCAGCAGAGCCCCCGACGCTTCTGAGCAGTTCTTC
CDR3 protein: CATSRAPDASEQFF

V gene: TRBV7-8
clone size: .
D gene: TRBD1
J gene: TRBJ2-2
CDR3 DNA: TGTGCCAGCAGGGGACAGTCCACCGGGGAGCTGTTTTTT
CDR3 protein: CASRGQSTGELFF

V gene: TRBV13
clone size: many
D gene: TRBD1
J gene: TRBJ1-2
CDR3 DNA: TGTGCCAGCAGCTCCGGGACAGTGGGCTATGGCTACACCTTC
CDR3 protein: CASSSGTVGYGYTF

V gene: TRBV2
clone size: many
D gene: .
J gene: TRBJ2-7
CDR3 DNA: TGTGCCAGCAGTGGGATCGGCTACGAGCAGTACTTC
CDR3 protein: CASSGIGYEQYF

V gene: TRBV4-2
clone size: .
D gene: TRBD1
J gene: TRBJ2-7
CDR3 DNA: TGTGCCAGCAGCCAAGGAGGGACAGACTCCTACGAGCAGTACTTC
CDR3 protein: CASSQGGTDSYEQYF

V gene: TRBV30
clone size: many
D gene: .
J gene: TRBJ2-5
CDR3 DNA: TGTGCCTGGGGTCTAGGGCTGGAGACCCAGTACTTC
CDR3 protein: CAWGLGLETQYF

V gene: TRBV2
clone size: .
D gene: .
J gene: TRBJ1-5
CDR3 DNA: TGTGCCAGCAGTGACCCCTTAAATCAGCCCCAGCATTTT
CDR3 protein: CASSDPLNQPQHF

V gene: TRBV19
clone size: few
D gene: .
J gene: TRBJ2-5
CDR3 DNA: TGTGCCAGCGGGGTAGGGCAAGAGACCCAGTACTTC
CDR3 protein: CASGVGQETQYF

V gene: TRBV5-1
clone size: .
D gene: .
J gene: TRBJ2-7
CDR3 DNA: TGCGCCAGCAGCTTTTCTAGCGAGAGAGGCTACGAGCAGTACTTC
CDR3 protein: CASSFSSERGYEQYF

V gene: TRBV29-1
clone size: many
D gene: TRBD2
J gene: TRBJ2-3
CDR3 DNA: TGCAGCGTTGAATGGCTAGCGGGAGGTCACGGCACAGATACGCAGTATTTT
CDR3 protein: CSVEWLAGGHGTDTQYF

V gene: TRBV7-9
clone size: few
D gene: .
J gene: TRBJ2-2
CDR3 DNA: TGTGCCAGCAGCTTATCAGGGCGGTCCGGGGAGCTGTTTTTT
CDR3 protein: CASSLSGRSGELFF

V gene: TRBV11-2
clone size: few
D gene: .
J gene: TRBJ2-7
CDR3 DNA: TGTGCCAGCAGCTTCGCGAGGTATAGCGACGAGCAGTACTTC
CDR3 protein: CASSFARYSDEQYF

V gene: TRBV14
clone size: many
D gene: TRBD1
J gene: TRBJ1-1
CDR3 DNA: TGTGCCAGCTCCGGACAGGCGAACACTGAAGCTTTCTTT
CDR3 protein: CASSGQANTEAFF

V gene: TRBV5-6
clone size: many
D gene: .
J gene: TRBJ2-7
CDR3 DNA: TGTGCCAGCAGCCAAACGGGCGGGGTCTCCTACGAGCAGTACTTC
CDR3 protein: CASSQTGGVSYEQYF

V gene: TRBV27
clone size: once
D gene: TRBD2
J gene: TRBJ2-2
CDR3 DNA: TGTGCCAGCAGTTTTTCCGGGAGGCTATACACCGGGGAGCTGTTTTTT
CDR3 protein: CASSFSGRLYTGELFF

V gene: TRBV7-2
clone size: few
D gene: TRBD2
J gene: TRBJ2-5
CDR3 DNA: TGTGCCAGCAGTCTTACTAGCGGACAAGAGACCCAGTACTTC
CDR3 protein: CASSLTSGQETQYF

V gene: TRBV6-6
clone size: .
D gene: TRBD1
J gene: TRBJ2-7
CDR3 DNA: TGTGCCAGCAGCCAGGGACAGGTTGGACCCTACGAGCAGCACTTC
CDR3 protein: CASSQGQVGPYEQHF

V gene: TRBV25-1
clone size: .
D gene: .
J gene: TRBJ2-3
CDR3 DNA: TGTGCCAGCACCCGGGAAGGGCGCACAGATACGCAGTATTTT
CDR3 protein: CASTREGRTDTQYF

V gene: TRBV5-1
clone size: few
D gene: TRBD2
J gene: TRBJ2-5
CDR3 DNA: TGCGCCAGCAGCCCGGGACTAGCGGGAGACCAAGAGACCCAGTACTTC
CDR3 protein: CASSPGLAGDQETQYF

V gene: TRBV30
clone size: .
D gene: TRBD2
J gene: TRBJ2-1
CDR3 DNA: TGTGCCTGGACCCACCCCGGGACTAGCGGGAGGGCCTCCTACAATGAGCAGTTCTTC
CDR3 protein: CAWTHPGTSGRASYNEQFF

V gene: TRBV5-4
clone size: few
D gene: .
J gene: TRBJ2-5
CDR3 DNA: TGTGCCAGCAGCTTGGAAGAGACCCAGTACTTC
CDR3 protein: CASSLEETQYF

V gene: TRBV28
clone size: .
D gene: .
J gene: TRBJ2-1
CDR3 DNA: TGTGCCAGCAGTCGACACATTTCAATCGGCCTCAATGAGCAGTTCTTC
CDR3 protein: CASSRHISIGLNEQFF

V gene: TRBV28
clone size: .
D gene: TRBD2
J gene: TRBJ2-7
CDR3 DNA: TGTGCCAGCAGTTTGACTAGCGGGAGTATCCACGAGCAGTACTTC
CDR3 protein: CASSLTSGSIHEQYF

V gene: TRBV30
clone size: .
D gene: .
J gene: TRBJ2-6
CDR3 DNA: TGTGCCTGGAGTTTACAGGCTGGGGCCAACGTCCTGACTTTC
CDR3 protein: CAWSLQAGANVLTF

V gene: TRBV28
clone size: .
D gene: .
J gene: TRBJ1-2
CDR3 DNA: TGTGCCAGCAGGACTCCGGAACAGGTTTCTGCTTATGGTTACACCTTC
CDR3 protein: CASRTPEQVSAYGYTF

V gene: TRBV7-9
clone size: .
D gene: .
J gene: TRBJ2-1
CDR3 DNA: TGTGCCAGCAGCTTAGGGGGTTGGAATGAGCAGTTCTTC
CDR3 protein: CASSLGGWNEQFF

V gene: TRBV28
clone size: few
D gene: .
J gene: TRBJ1-2
CDR3 DNA: TGTGCCAGCAGTTTCCACGGTGCTAACTATGGCTACACCTTC
CDR3 protein: CASSFHGANYGYTF

V gene: TRBV7-8
clone size: .
D gene: .
J gene: TRBJ2-1
CDR3 DNA: TGTGCCAGCAGCTCACACCTGAGCGCCCAGAGCTACAATGAGCAGTTCTTC
CDR3 protein: CASSSHLSAQSYNEQFF

V gene: TRBV27
clone size: few
D gene: .
J gene: TRBJ1-5
CDR3 DNA: TGTGCCAGCAGTTTGGGGTGGAATCAGCCCCAGCATTTT
CDR3 protein: CASSLGWNQPQHF

V gene: TRBV4-1
clone size: .
D gene: .
J gene: TRBJ2-5
CDR3 DNA: TGCGCCAGCAGCTACGGGAACCAAGAGACCCAGTACTTC
CDR3 protein: CASSYGNQETQYF

V gene: TRBV6-6
clone size: .
D gene: .
J gene: TRBJ1-6
CDR3 DNA: TGTGCCAGCAGTTACCGGGCCTCACCCCTCCACTTT
CDR3 protein: CASSYRASPLHF

V gene: TRBV6-5
clone size: .
D gene: TRBD2
J gene: TRBJ2-1
CDR3 DNA: TGTGCCAGCAGTTTAAGACTAGCGGCCTACAATGAGCAGTTCTTC
CDR3 protein: CASSLRLAAYNEQFF

V gene: TRBV18
clone size: .
D gene: .
J gene: TRBJ2-7
CDR3 DNA: TGTGCCAGCTCACAGGAAGACGGATCCTACGAGCAGTACTTC
CDR3 protein: CASSQEDGSYEQYF

V gene: TRBV5-4
clone size: .
D gene: .
J gene: TRBJ2-2
CDR3 DNA: TGTGCCAGCAGCTTGGTCCCCGGGGAGCTGTTTTTT
CDR3 protein: CASSLVPGELFF

V gene: TRBV5-1
clone size: .
D gene: TRBD2
J gene: TRBJ2-3
CDR3 DNA: TGCGCCAGCAACGACGGCGGGAGGTCGGGAACGCAGTATTTT
CDR3 protein: CASNDGGRSGTQYF

V gene: TRBV5-1
clone size: .
D gene: TRBD2
J gene: TRBJ2-7
CDR3 DNA: TGCGCCAGCAGCTTGTCCAGCGGGATTTACGAGCAGTACTTC
CDR3 protein: CASSLSSGIYEQYF

V gene: TRBV29-1
clone size: many
D gene: .
J gene: TRBJ2-5
CDR3 DNA: TGCAGCGTTGCCAGAGAGACCCAGTACTTC
CDR3 protein: CSVARETQYF

V gene: TRBV10-3
clone size: once
D gene: .
J gene: TRBJ1-2
CDR3 DNA: TGTGCCATCAGTGAGGGGAGCAAAATTAACTATGGCTACACCTTC
CDR3 protein: CAISEGSKINYGYTF

V gene: TRBV25-1
clone size: .
D gene: .
J gene: TRBJ1-4
CDR3 DNA: TGTGCCAGCAGTGACAGGGTGACAAGGGAATACGAAAAACTGTTTTTT
CDR3 protein: CASSDRVTREYEKLFF